The 21 T cell receptor beta chains reported below all come from one sample, sequenced in a study of a mutant IDH1 vaccine in newly diagnosed glioma. Profiling relied on immunoSEQ multiplex PCR, and the TCRdb table lists in-frame clones only, not all of them. This sample has roughly 42,000 clones, with approximately 83% found just once. The time point is: week 5, during vaccination. A single vaccine dose contained 300 ug of mutant IDH1 20-mer peptide, and topical imiquimod was used with it. These receptors are not linked to any known antigen. The sample consisted of PBMCs, taken from a glioma patient whose treatment included an IDH1 peptide vaccine. The receptors derive from a man in his forties with glioma.

This chain uses TRBV27 with TRBJ2-7, with 7 bases aligning to TRBD1. Per the germline V gene, CDR1 is MNHEY and CDR2 is SMNVEV (reference sequence). The CDR3 has 13 residues. V was clipped by 6 bases and J by 6 bases; unmatched bases: 8. This CDR3 reads CASRMTGTLEQYF. The CDR3 DNA is TGTGCCAGCAGGATGACAGGGACGCTCGAGCAGTACTTC.

This clone was recorded only once. The J gene is TRBJ2-2, the V gene TRBV5-1; TRBD2 might be the D (5 bases). V was shortened by 1 base and J by 8 bases, with 6 bases between the two germline ends. CDR1 is SGHRS and CDR2 is YFSETQ in the germline V gene. This CDR3 region has 12 residues. The DNA for the CDR3 is TGCGCCAGCAGCTTGAGGAGGGGGGAGCTGTTTTTT. Residues: CASSLRRGELFF.

The chain carries TRBV27 and TRBJ2-3; either TRBD1 or TRBD2 may supply D (6 bases each). Germline loops: CDR1 MNHEY, CDR2 SMNVEV (reference sequence). The CDR3 has 14 amino acids. V was trimmed by 7 bases and J by 0 bases, leaving 11 bases between them. Written as DNA, the CDR3 is TGTGCCAGCATAGGGGGGACTAGCACAGATACGCAGTATTTT. It encodes CASIGGTSTDTQYF.

CDR3 bases: TGCGCCAGCAGCCAAGCAGAAGGGGTTGTCTCCAATCAGCCCCAGCATTTT. Its translation is CASSQAEGVVSNQPQHF. The chain links TRBV4-1 to TRBJ1-5, with D tentatively TRBD1 (5 bases). The germline gives CDR1 MGHRA, CDR2 YSYEKL. The V gene lost 1 base and the J gene lost 3 bases, with 16 bases spanning the gap. This CDR3 has 17 residues.

The V call is TRBV6-5, the J call TRBJ2-5; 8 bases align to TRBD1. V was clipped by 6 bases and J by 4 bases; unmatched bases: 7. Germline-derived CDR1 and CDR2 are MNHEY and SVGAGI. The CDR3 runs 14 residues. CDR3 residues: CASRTQGGGETQYF. CDR3 coding DNA: TGTGCCAGCAGAACACAGGGGGGAGGAGAGACCCAGTACTTC.

The chain joins TRBV5-6 to TRBJ2-1; D is uncertain. The CDR3 extends over 12 amino acids. The V and J ends lost 0 bases and 15 bases respectively, with 13 bases between them. In germline, CDR1 is SGHDT, CDR2 YYEEEE. As DNA, the CDR3 is TGTGCCAGCAGCTTGGGTGGCCTTTTGTTGTTCTTC. Amino acid sequence: CASSLGGLLLFF.

The V call is TRBV7-2, the J call TRBJ1-1; 8 bases align to TRBD1. Germline V gene sequence: CDR1 SGHTA, CDR2 FQGNSA. The CDR3 covers 15 residues. The ends lost 5 bases at V and 1 base at J; junction bases unmatched: 6. The CDR3 protein is CASSTRTGTNTEAFF. In DNA, the CDR3 is TGTGCCAGCAGCACCCGGACAGGGACGAACACTGAAGCTTTCTTT. The variable domain in full, with the rest retrieved from reference TRBV7-2 and TRBJ1-1, is GAGVSQSPSNKVTEKGKDVELRCDPISGHTALYWYRQSLGQGLEFLIYFQGNSAPDKSGLPSDRFSAERTGGSVSTLTIQRTQQEDSAVYLCASSTRTGTNTEAFFGQGTRLTVV.

J is TRBJ1-5 and V is TRBV6-4, with 8 bases matching TRBD1. The V and J ends lost 8 bases and 5 bases, in that order; junction bases with no gene match: 11. Looked up from germline, CDR1 is MRHNA and CDR2 is SNTAGT. CDR3 size: 15 residues. The CDR3 DNA follows: TGTGCCAGCGGGACCTGGACAGGGTGGGATCAGCCCCAGCATTTT. Protein: CASGTWTGWDQPQHF.

This clone was seen just once. This rearrangement joins TRBV6-6 to TRBJ2-2; D not resolved. CDR3 length equals 14 residues. The ends were cut back, 6 bases at V and 6 bases at J, with 14 bases in the middle. The germline CDR1 and CDR2 sequences are MNHNY and SVGAGI (reference sequence). This CDR3 is CASSSLLSPGELFF. The CDR3 DNA is TGTGCCAGCAGCTCCCTGCTAAGTCCCGGGGAGCTGTTTTTT.

This rearrangement joins TRBV29-1 to TRBJ2-1; the match to TRBD1 covers 10 bases. The CDR3 consists of 14 residues. The germline V gene has CDR1 SQVTM and CDR2 ANQGSEA. Germline trimming cut 2 bases from V and 6 bases from J; bases unmatched to any gene: 4. The CDR3 DNA is TGCAGCGTTGAACCGGGACAGGGGTCCAATGAGCAGTTCTTC. This gives the protein CSVEPGQGSNEQFF.

This clone was seen just once. The rearrangement uses TRBV18 and TRBJ1-1; tentative D call: TRBD1 (5 bases). The CDR3 contains 15 residues. Trimming left V 1 base short and J 4 bases short, with 13 bases between. Germline V gives CDR1 KGHSH, CDR2 LQKENI. The CDR3 loop is CASSPRGIGITEAFF. In nucleotides, the CDR3 is TGTGCCAGCTCACCACGGGGGATAGGTATCACTGAAGCTTTCTTT.

V and J are TRBV7-2 and TRBJ2-7; no definite D call. CDR3 length: 14 amino acids. V was pared by 1 base and J by 3 bases, with 10 bases between. Germline loops: CDR1 SGHTA, CDR2 FQGNSA. DNA for the CDR3: TGTGCCAGCAGCTTAGAGGTCACCGTCTACGAGCAGTACTTC. Translating it yields CASSLEVTVYEQYF.

The V gene is TRBV7-2, the J gene TRBJ2-3; D ambiguous. This CDR3 has 15 amino acids. The germline gives CDR1 SGHTA, CDR2 FQGNSA. V was cut by 3 bases and J by 1 base, with 11 bases left in between. CDR3 in DNA: TGTGCCAGCAGCTTTCAGCATCATGGCACAGATACGCAGTATTTT. Protein: CASSFQHHGTDTQYF.

The chain is built from TRBV7-9 and TRBJ2-7, with D tentatively TRBD2 (5 bases). CDR1 is SEHNR and CDR2 is FQNEAQ in the germline V gene (reference sequence). V lost 5 bases and J lost 1, with 12 bases in between. The length of the CDR3 is 14 residues. CDR3 loop: CASSPRTSSYEQYF. The CDR3, as DNA: TGTGCCAGCAGCCCTCGGACTTCATCCTACGAGCAGTACTTC.

The V call is TRBV25-1, the J call TRBJ2-1, with D possibly called TRBD1 or TRBD2 (5 bases each). The CDR3 runs 13 residues. V was pared by 11 bases and J by 3 bases, with 14 bases between. Germline CDR1 is MGHDK and CDR2 is SYGVNS. The DNA for the CDR3 is TGTGCCGGAGGTAGGGGCGGCTACAATGAGCAGTTCTTC. Protein sequence: CAGGRGGYNEQFF.

The chain recombines TRBV2 with TRBJ2-6, with 9 bases that match TRBD1. The CDR3 contains 17 residues. After removal of 9 bases from V and 2 bases from J, the junction contained 11 bases not matched to a gene. CDR1 is SNHLY, CDR2 FYNNEI, per germline. CDR3 sequence: CARTRQGGSAGANVLTF. The CDR3 region has the DNA TGTGCCAGGACAAGACAGGGGGGGTCGGCTGGGGCCAACGTCCTGACTTTC.

This clone is a singleton in its sample. The chain uses TRBV11-2 and TRBJ2-7, with 7 bases aligning to TRBD2. The length of the CDR3 is 13 residues. Germline assignment: CDR1 SGHAT and CDR2 FQNNGV. V was pared by 5 bases and J by 5 bases, with 6 bases of the junction left unmatched. The CDR3 DNA is TGTGCCAGCAGCCGGCCCGGGAGGCACGAGCAGTACTTC. Translation gives CASSRPGRHEQYF.

V gene TRBV19 combines with J gene TRBJ2-3, with 10 bases fitting TRBD2. CDR1 LNHDA and CDR2 SQIVND come from the germline V gene (reference sequence). V trimming: 6 bases; J trimming: 5 bases; junction bases outside the gene matches: 5. The CDR3 runs to 14 residues. The CDR3 here is CASSLAGVRDTQYF. The CDR3 region has the DNA TGTGCCAGTAGCCTAGCGGGAGTCAGAGATACGCAGTATTTT.

This clone is a singleton in its sample. The rearrangement joins TRBV14 to TRBJ2-7; 7 bases are shared with TRBD2. After removal of 4 bases from V and 5 bases from J, the junction contained 5 bases not matched to a gene. Per the germline V gene, CDR1 is SGHDN and CDR2 is FVKESK. This CDR3 has 13 residues. CDR3 coding DNA: TGTGCCAGCAGCCTCTCGGGGAGGGACGAGCAGTACTTC. This codes for CASSLSGRDEQYF.

The CDR3 nucleotides are TGTGCCAGCTCACCACCTAAGGGTCTGAACACTGAAGCTTTCTTT. Encoded protein: CASSPPKGLNTEAFF. The gene calls are TRBV18 and TRBJ1-1; D remains unclear. This CDR3 is built from 15 residues. Trimming removed 0 bases at V and 0 bases at J, with 8 bases between. Germline CDR1 KGHSH, CDR2 LQKENI.

The chain has TRBV9 and TRBJ2-2; maybe TRBD2 (5 bases). The V end was cut by 2 bases, the J end by 1 base, with 9 bases between. The CDR3 spans 15 residues. CDR1 is SGDLS and CDR2 is YYNGEE in the germline V gene. The CDR3 loop is CASSVASRNTGELFF. CDR3 coding DNA: TGTGCCAGCAGCGTTGCTAGCAGGAACACCGGGGAGCTGTTTTTT.